These 12 T cell receptor beta chains share one sample of origin, sequenced in a study of beta chain features in type 1 diabetes. Study observations and caveats: TCRB CDR3s were moderately but significantly shorter in Type 1 diabetes patients in all four CD4+ subsets.

These receptors have no identified antigens. The entirety of the isolated RNA underwent reverse transcription, so expressed TCRB transcripts were sequenced. This table comes from immunoSEQ multiplex PCR, and its TCRdb copy is limited to in-frame clones, with some not included. Among some 190,000 clones listed, less than 9.5% were seen once. The sequencing sample was made of central memory CD4+ T cells from blood. These receptor sequences come from a woman aged 40 to 50 with type 1 diabetes.

This clone was picked up a small number of times. The chain employs TRBV18 and TRBJ1-5, with TRBD1 identical over 10 bases. V lost 0 bases to trimming and J lost 6 bases; unmatched junction nucleotides: 5. The CDR3 is 16 residues long. Germline V gene sequence: CDR1 KGHSH, CDR2 LQKENI. This CDR3 reads CASSPPRDRGSQPQHF. The DNA of the CDR3 is TGTGCCAGCTCACCACCGCGGGACAGGGGAAGTCAGCCCCAGCATTTT.

The rearrangement uses TRBV6-5 and TRBJ2-7; TRBD1 aligns across 7 bases. V trimming: 4 bases; J trimming: 1 base; junction bases outside the gene matches: 7. The CDR3 covers 15 residues. The germline CDR1 and CDR2 sequences are MNHEY and SVGAGI. The CDR3: CASSSGTADSYEQYF. The CDR3, as DNA: TGTGCCAGCAGTTCCGGGACAGCAGATTCCTACGAGCAGTACTTC.

This clone has only a few counts. The gene calls are TRBV2 and TRBJ1-5; 8 nucleotides align to TRBD1. The germline gives CDR1 SNHLY, CDR2 FYNNEI. V lost 8 bases to trimming and J lost 3 bases; unmatched junction nucleotides: 6. The length of the CDR3 is 14 residues. The CDR3 reads CASGGQAFNQPQHF. CDR3 DNA sequence: TGTGCCAGCGGGGGACAGGCGTTCAATCAGCCCCAGCATTTT.

The rearrangement uses TRBV7-2 and TRBJ2-1, with a possible D match to TRBD1 (5 bases). CDR3 length equals 14 residues. The germline V gene has CDR1 SGHTA and CDR2 FQGNSA. The V gene lost 8 bases and the J gene lost 0 bases, with 11 bases spanning the gap. CDR3 sequence reads: CASLTDFSYNEQFF. The CDR3 DNA sequence: TGTGCCAGCCTGACAGATTTCTCCTACAATGAGCAGTTCTTC.

The V and J genes are TRBV27 and TRBJ2-2; tentative D call: TRBD2 (5 bases). The germline V gene encodes CDR1 MNHEY and CDR2 SMNVEV (reference sequence). Trimming pared 6 bases from V and 0 bases from J, leaving 11 bases between. This CDR3 comprises 15 residues. This CDR3 is CASSRGLSNTGELFF. The CDR3 DNA reads as TGTGCCAGCAGCCGCGGACTTTCGAACACCGGGGAGCTGTTTTTT.

This clone was recorded a few times. This chain connects TRBV27 to TRBJ2-7; D uncertain. CDR3 length: 13 amino acids. V gave up 6 bases and J gave up 3 bases, with 12 bases separating them. Germline V lookup: CDR1 MNHEY, CDR2 SMNVEV (reference sequence). CDR3 sequence (DNA): TGTGCCAGCAGCCGTAGAGGAGACTACGAGCAGTACTTC. Encoded protein: CASSRRGDYEQYF.

The chain is built from TRBV7-2 and TRBJ2-3, with 8 bases fitting TRBD1. The CDR3 covers 14 residues. The J segment lost 1 base and the V segment lost 8 bases, leaving 5 bases of the junction unmatched. The germline V gene encodes CDR1 SGHTA and CDR2 FQGNSA. The CDR3 here is CASAVTGGTDTQYF. CDR3 nucleotide sequence: TGTGCCAGCGCAGTGACAGGGGGCACAGATACGCAGTATTTT.

The rearrangement links TRBV29-1 to TRBJ2-1; possibly TRBD2 for D (7 bases). Trimming pared 4 bases from V and 2 bases from J, leaving 12 bases between. This CDR3 contains 14 residues. The germline V gene encodes CDR1 SQVTM and CDR2 ANQGSEA. CDR3 coding DNA: TGCAGCGTTGCATGGGGGGGCCCCTACAATGAGCAGTTCTTC. Protein: CSVAWGGPYNEQFF.

J is TRBJ2-7 and V is TRBV6-1, with 10 bases fitting TRBD1. The V gene's germline CDR1 is MNHNS and CDR2 SASEGT. The CDR3 runs 13 residues. V was pared by 6 bases and J by 4 bases, with 3 bases of the junction left unmatched. CDR3 residues: CASSRDRGYEQYF. CDR3 nucleotide sequence: TGTGCCAGCAGCCGGGACAGGGGATACGAGCAGTACTTC.

This chain links TRBV11-1 with TRBJ2-1, with a possible D match to TRBD1 (6 bases). Looked up from germline, CDR1 is SGHAT and CDR2 is FQDESV (reference sequence). Trimming removed 5 bases at V and 9 bases at J, with 14 bases between. CDR3 size: 13 residues. The CDR3 here is CASSPHRDGEQFF. For the CDR3, the DNA is TGTGCCAGCAGCCCGCACAGGGACGGTGAGCAGTTCTTC.

This clone was observed a few times. J is TRBJ1-1 and V is TRBV6-6; TRBD1 matches 9 bases. Germline V CDR1 and CDR2: MNHNY, SVGAGI (reference sequence). J gave up 4 bases and V 2 bases, and 5 bases lay outside the gene matches. This CDR3 comprises 15 residues. The CDR3 region is CASSYPQGAGTEAFF. The CDR3 bases are TGTGCCAGCAGTTACCCACAGGGGGCCGGCACTGAAGCTTTCTTT.

The chain recombines TRBV11-2 with TRBJ2-1; D is ambiguous. This CDR3 spans 16 amino acids. Trimming took 5 bases from V and 6 from J, leaving 20 bases between them. Germline V gene data show CDR1 as SGHAT and CDR2 as FQNNGV. In nucleotides, the CDR3 is TGTGCCAGCAGCATGCCCTACCGAGTCCCCCCCAATGAGCAGTTCTTC. This translates into CASSMPYRVPPNEQFF.